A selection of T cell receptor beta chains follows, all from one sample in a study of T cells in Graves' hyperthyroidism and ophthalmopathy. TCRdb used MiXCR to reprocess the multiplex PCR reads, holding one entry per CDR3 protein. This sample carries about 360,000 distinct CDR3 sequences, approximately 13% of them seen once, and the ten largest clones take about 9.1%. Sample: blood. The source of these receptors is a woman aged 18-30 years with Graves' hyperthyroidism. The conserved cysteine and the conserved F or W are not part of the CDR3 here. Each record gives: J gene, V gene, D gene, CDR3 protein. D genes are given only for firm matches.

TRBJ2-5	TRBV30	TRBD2	AWTSGSETQY
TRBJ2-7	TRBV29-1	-	SVRTRSYEQY
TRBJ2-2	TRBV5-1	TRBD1	ASSLLAGGNGELF
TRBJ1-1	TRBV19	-	ASSSRDLNTEAF
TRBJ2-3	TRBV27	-	ASSLDYSTDTQY
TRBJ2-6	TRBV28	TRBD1	ASSLTGAGANVLT
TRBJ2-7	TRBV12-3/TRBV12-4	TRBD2	ASRAGGPPDEQY
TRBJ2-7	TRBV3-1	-	ASSQALGGGPTPGEQY
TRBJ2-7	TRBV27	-	ASSPPEGLQPYEQY
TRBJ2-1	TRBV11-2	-	ASSLGGGAYNEQF
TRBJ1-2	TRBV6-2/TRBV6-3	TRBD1	ASSYLDRVVNYGYT
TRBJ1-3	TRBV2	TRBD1	ASSVGGEGNTIY
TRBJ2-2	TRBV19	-	ASTTPLGRVGTNTGELF
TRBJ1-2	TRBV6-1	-	ASSEEYGPGIYGYT
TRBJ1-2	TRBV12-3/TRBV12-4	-	ASSQGTLGGYT
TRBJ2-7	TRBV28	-	ASSPLSGNYYEQY
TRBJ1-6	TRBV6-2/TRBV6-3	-	ASSYSSFELH
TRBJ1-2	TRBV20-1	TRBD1	SAAWTGIDYGYT
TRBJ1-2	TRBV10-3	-	AISGQTGYGYT
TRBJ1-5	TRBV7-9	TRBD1	ASSTDRGYNQPQH
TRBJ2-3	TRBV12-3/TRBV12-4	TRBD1	ASSLKGATTDTQY
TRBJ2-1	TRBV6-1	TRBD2	ASSEVRLAGAPNEQF
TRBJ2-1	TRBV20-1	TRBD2	SAELASSSYNEQF
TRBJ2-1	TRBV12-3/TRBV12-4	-	ASSLENNEQF
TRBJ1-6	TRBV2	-	ASVEFVGPDNSPLH
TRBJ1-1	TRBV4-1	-	ASSQRWLDTEAF
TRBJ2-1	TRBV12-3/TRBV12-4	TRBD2	ASRLPAGAHNEQF
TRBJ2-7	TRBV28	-	ASSPALIFEQY
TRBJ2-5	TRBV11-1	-	ASSLGRRETQY
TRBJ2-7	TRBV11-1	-	ASSLSGPTDISYEQY
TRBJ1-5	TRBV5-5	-	ASSLNTGPRNQPQH
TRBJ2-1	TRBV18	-	ASSPGGSGEQF
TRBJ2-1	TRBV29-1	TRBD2	SVDGLAGYNEQF
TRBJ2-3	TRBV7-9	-	ASSRTGGRITDTQY
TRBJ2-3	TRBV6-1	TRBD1	ASSGTGDTDTQY
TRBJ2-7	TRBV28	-	ASSQGLVPGYEQY
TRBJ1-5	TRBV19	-	ASSSGQNSNQPQH
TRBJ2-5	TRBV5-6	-	ASSLAKTQY
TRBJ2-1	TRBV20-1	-	SARGGAVGLYNEQF
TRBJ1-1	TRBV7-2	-	ASSLAATEAF
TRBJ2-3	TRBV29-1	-	SVATGSTDTQY
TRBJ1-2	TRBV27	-	ASSPSGLNYGYT
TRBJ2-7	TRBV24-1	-	ATPSGQATYEQY
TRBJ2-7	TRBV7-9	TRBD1	ASRGDRDSSYEQY
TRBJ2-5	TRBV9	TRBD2	ASSVAAGGQETQY
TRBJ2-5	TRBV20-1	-	SAREILVQETQY
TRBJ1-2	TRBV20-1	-	SARGDGVGGYGYT
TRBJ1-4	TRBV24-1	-	ATSDYGGDKLF
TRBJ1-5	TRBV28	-	ASSLTYSNQPQH
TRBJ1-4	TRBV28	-	ASSSPGPMEKLF
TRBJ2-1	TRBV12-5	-	ASGFSKGGRNEQF
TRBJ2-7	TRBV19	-	ASSIGGRSYEQY
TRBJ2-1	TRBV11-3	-	ASSFGSVDEQF